One sample yielded the 9 T cell receptor beta chains listed below, sequenced in a study of blood T cells in healthy people across ages. Primers used in a second PCR of roughly 7 to 12 cycles were a sample-barcoded 5' primer and a J-beta primer mix. TCRdb analysed the 5' RACE reads with MiXCR anew, one entry per CDR3 protein. The repertoire holds hundreds of thousands of distinct CDR3 sequences, with 56% as singletons. The sample taken for sequencing was blood. The receptors derive from a man aged 40-50 years in good health.

This clonotype was counted many times. This rearrangement joins TRBV5-1 to TRBJ2-1; TRBD1 aligns across 11 bases. The CDR3 has 15 amino acids. V lost 5 bases, J lost 6 bases, and 7 bases stayed unmatched. CDR1 is SGHRS and CDR2 is YFSETQ in the germline V gene. This chain's CDR3 is CASRRPGQGGNEQFF. The DNA for the CDR3 is TGCGCCAGCAGGCGCCCGGGACAGGGGGGCAATGAGCAGTTCTTC.

This clonotype was seen only a few times. V is TRBV9 and J is TRBJ2-7; the D gene is possibly TRBD2 (5 bases). The CDR3 extends over 15 amino acids. V lost 0 bases and J 2 bases, leaving 12 bases between the germline ends. CDR1 is SGDLS, CDR2 YYNGEE, per germline. Written as DNA, the CDR3 is TGTGCCAGCAGCGTAGGTGAGGGAGCTGCCTACGAGCAGTACTTC. This codes for CASSVGEGAAYEQYF.

Only a few counts were recorded for this clonotype. The chain employs TRBV29-1 and TRBJ2-7, with a tentative D call TRBD2 (5 bases). CDR3 size: 15 residues. V was pared by 7 bases and J by 0 bases, with 19 bases between. CDR1 is SQVTM and CDR2 is ANQGSEA in the germline V gene. The CDR3 region has the DNA TGCAGCGCCCGAAGTGCGGAGGCTAGCTCCTACGAGCAGTACTTC. Protein sequence: CSARSAEASSYEQYF.

Here the CDR3 DNA reads TGTGCCAGCAGCTTAGGACCCGGGAGGGGGTACAATGAGCAGTACTTC. As protein: CASSLGPGRGYNEQYF. The V and J genes are TRBV7-2 and TRBJ2-5; 8 bases fit TRBD2. The V gene's germline CDR1 is SGHTA and CDR2 FQGNSA. V dropped 1 base and J dropped 11; count of bases not matched to a gene: 15. This CDR3 has 16 residues.

In DNA, the CDR3 is TGTGCCAGCAGCTTACCGCCGGACAGCGGGGCAGCGAACACAGATACGCAGTATTTT. Encoded protein: CASSLPPDSGAANTDTQYF. The chain uses TRBV11-2 and TRBJ2-3, with D possibly TRBD2 on 7 matching bases. V was shortened by 2 bases and J by 2 bases, with 23 bases between the two germline ends. The CDR3 spans 19 residues. Germline CDR1 SGHAT, CDR2 FQNNGV.

This clonotype was counted a few times. This chain joins TRBV10-3 and TRBJ1-1; no firm D call. Germline V gives CDR1 ENHRY, CDR2 SYGVKD. The V end was cut by 4 bases, the J end by 0 bases, with 9 bases between. The CDR3 is 14 amino acids. This CDR3 is CAISVGLLNTEAFF. CDR3 nucleotide sequence: TGTGCCATCAGTGTTGGACTGTTGAACACTGAAGCTTTCTTT.

This clonotype has only one observation. V usage is TRBV7-9 and J usage is TRBJ2-7, with D possibly TRBD2 on 6 matching bases. The germline V and J ends were trimmed by 5 bases and 4 bases, with 18 bases remaining between them. Germline V gives CDR1 SEHNR, CDR2 FQNEAQ (reference sequence). The CDR3 length is 15 residues. The CDR3 DNA reads TGTGCCAGCAGCCCCGCCGGGGGTGGCCCGTACGAGCAGTACTTC. Translation: CASSPAGGGPYEQYF.

The CDR3 DNA reads as TGTGCCAGCGCTTATGAGGGGGCCTACAATGAGCAGTACTTC. Protein: CASAYEGAYNEQYF. The V gene is TRBV2, the J gene TRBJ2-1; 7 nucleotides agree with TRBD1. The J call may be in error: the DNA end matches TRBJ2-7 better. CDR3 length: 14 residues. Germline V CDR1 and CDR2: SNHLY, FYNNEI.

This clonotype was counted a single time. The chain links TRBV9 to TRBJ2-1, with a tentative D call TRBD1 (6 bases). V was clipped by 3 bases and J by 7 bases, with 17 bases between them. The CDR3 is made up of 15 amino acids. Per germline, CDR1 SGDLS and CDR2 YYNGEE. CDR3 DNA sequence: TGTGCCAGCAGCGGACTGGGGGCTAGGGGGAATGAGCAGTTCTTC. Translated, it gives CASSGLGARGNEQFF.